These 20 T cell receptor beta chains came from one sample sequenced in a study of T cells in Graves' hyperthyroidism and ophthalmopathy (dated by TCRdb to the late 2010s). The library was prepared using multiplex PCR. Sequencing was carried out with an Illumina HiSeq 2000. TCR beta CDR3 regions were amplified from RNA transcripts. A first-round RT-PCR of the TCR CDR3 used the HTBI primer set with the Qiagen OneStep RT-PCR kit. TCRdb reran the public reads through fastp at Q25 and MiXCR, keeping productive beta chains. Rows with one shared CDR3 protein collapse into an entry with the most common genes and DNA. The sample includes over 150,000 distinct CDR3 sequences, with more than 15% observed a single time. Jointly, the top ten make up approximately 28% of the sample. Specimen: blood. These receptors were collected from a woman aged 45-65 years with Graves' hyperthyroidism.

This clonotype has ten or more counts. The rearrangement joins TRBV19 to TRBJ2-7, with TRBD1 matching 10 bases. The CDR3 runs to 14 residues. Trimming took 5 bases from V and 3 from J; bases not matched to a gene: 4. Per the germline V gene, CDR1 is LNHDA and CDR2 is SQIVND (reference sequence). The CDR3 is CASSSGTGVYEQYF. CDR3 coding DNA: TGTGCCAGTAGTTCCGGGACAGGGGTCTACGAGCAGTACTTC.

This clonotype showed up many times. The genes are TRBV27 and TRBJ2-7; 8 bases fit TRBD2. The CDR3 is 13 amino acids. CDR1 MNHEY and CDR2 SMNVEV come from the germline V gene (reference sequence). The ends lost 7 bases at V and 0 bases at J; junction bases unmatched: 2. The CDR3 coding sequence is TGTGCCAGCAAAGCGGGGGACTCCTACGAGCAGTACTTC. Amino acids: CASKAGDSYEQYF.

CDR3: CASSLEALGTEAFF. Here the CDR3 DNA reads TGTGCCAGCAGTTTAGAGGCCCTAGGAACTGAAGCTTTCTTT. This rearrangement joins TRBV12-3 or TRBV12-4 to TRBJ1-1; unclear D gene. CDR3 length equals 14 residues. V lost 1 base and J 5 bases, leaving 11 bases between the germline ends.

The sample holds many counts of this clonotype. The rearrangement joins TRBV7-8 to TRBJ1-2; 10 bases line up with TRBD1. Germline trimming cut 1 base from V and 5 bases from J; bases unmatched to any gene: 4. CDR3 length equals 15 residues. Germline V gene sequence: CDR1 SGHVS, CDR2 FQNEAQ. The CDR3 DNA follows: TGTGCCAGCAGCTTAGGGACAGGGGGTGGATATGGCTACACCTTC. Translating gives CASSLGTGGGYGYTF.

This clonotype was detected ten times or more. The V gene is TRBV3-1, the J gene TRBJ2-1; tentative D call: TRBD2 (7 bases). Trimming cost V 0 bases and J 5 bases, with 20 bases left between them. The CDR3 sequence is 18 residues long. Germline V lookup: CDR1 LGHDT, CDR2 YNNKEL (reference sequence). The CDR3 region is CASSQDLFGGGRHNEQFF. For the CDR3, the DNA is TGTGCCAGCAGCCAAGATCTATTTGGGGGGGGCCGACACAATGAGCAGTTCTTC.

This clonotype was found many times. J is TRBJ1-1 and V is TRBV29-1; D possibly corresponds to TRBD1 (5 bases). This CDR3 region has 12 residues. Trimming cost V 3 bases and J 9 bases, with 14 bases left between them. Germline assignment: CDR1 SQVTM and CDR2 ANQGSEA. The CDR3 DNA reads TGCAGCGTTGAGGAGGGGCAGAGGAAAGCTTTCTTT. Translation gives CSVEEGQRKAFF.

This clonotype showed up many times. This chain links TRBV11-1 with TRBJ2-3; TRBD1 might be the D (5 bases). The CDR3 is 16 amino acids. Trimming removed 3 bases at V and 4 bases at J, with 17 bases between. The V gene's germline CDR1 is SGHAT and CDR2 FQDESV (reference sequence). The CDR3 region has the DNA TGTGCCAGCAGCTTTTTGCAGGGCGTCCGGGCAGATACGCAGTATTTT. Translating it yields CASSFLQGVRADTQYF.

This clonotype was observed many times. The chain recombines TRBV27 with TRBJ2-1; the match to TRBD1 covers 7 bases. Per the germline V gene, CDR1 is MNHEY and CDR2 is SMNVEV (reference sequence). The CDR3 contains 15 residues. Unmatched junction bases numbered 7, after V lost 4 bases and J lost 4 bases. CDR3 residues: CASSYRGGRYNEQFF. As DNA, the CDR3 is TGTGCCAGCAGTTATCGAGGGGGCCGGTACAATGAGCAGTTCTTC.

This sequence joins TRBV6-1 and TRBJ1-5; D gene unclear. This CDR3 is 12 amino acids long. Trimming took off 2 bases at V and 15 bases at J, with 14 bases between the two ends. Germline CDR1 MNHNS, CDR2 SASEGT. The DNA for the CDR3 is TGTGCCAGCAGTGAAAATAGGTATTACAGGCATTTT. It encodes CASSENRYYRHF.

The sample holds many counts of this clonotype. This chain joins TRBV2 and TRBJ1-2; D may be TRBD1 (5 bases). Germline V lookup: CDR1 SNHLY, CDR2 FYNNEI. The CDR3 contains 14 residues. Trimming left V 3 bases short and J 7 bases short, with 15 bases between. CDR3 region: CASSDGGLVRGYTF. The CDR3 coding sequence is TGTGCCAGCAGTGATGGGGGGTTAGTACGTGGCTACACCTTC.

V is TRBV7-9 and J is TRBJ2-5; D may be TRBD1 (5 bases). The germline gives CDR1 SEHNR, CDR2 FQNEAQ (reference sequence). The CDR3 sequence is 15 residues long. Trimming removed 5 bases from V and 3 bases from J, with 16 bases in between. The CDR3: CASSQIGGREETQYF. As DNA, the CDR3 is TGTGCCAGCAGCCAAATAGGCGGCAGGGAAGAGACCCAGTACTTC.

Comments on this clonotype: A read error may explain this, as a much larger clone is one base away. This chain connects TRBV28 to TRBJ1-1; TRBD1 might be the D (5 bases). Germline CDR1 MDHEN, CDR2 SYDVKM. V lost 8 bases to trimming and J lost 10 bases, with 29 bases between them. The CDR3 sequence is 16 residues long. The CDR3 bases are TGTGCCAGCTCCTTGACGGGCCTCGCTGCGGCCGGGGGAGCTTTCTTT. Translation gives CASSLTGLAAAGGAFF.

This clonotype has only a few counts. This chain connects TRBV6-5 to TRBJ2-5, with a tentative D call TRBD2 (6 bases). V was pared by 4 bases and J by 6 bases, with 21 bases between. The CDR3 spans 16 residues. CDR1 and CDR2 (germline): MNHEY, SVGAGI. The CDR3 DNA reads TGTGCCAGCAGTTTCGACTCCGGGACTGCGGATCAGACCCAGTACTTC. This sequence encodes CASSFDSGTADQTQYF.

In its sample, this clonotype was seen a few times. The CDR3 region is CASTTGTAVNSPLHF. The CDR3 DNA reads TGTGCCAGTACTACCGGGACAGCCGTTAATTCACCCCTCCACTTT. The chain recombines TRBV6-1 with TRBJ1-6; TRBD1 aligns across 7 bases. The CDR3 has 15 residues. Germline CDR1 reads MNHNS; CDR2 reads SASEGT. V lost 9 bases and J lost 6; bases outside the gene matches: 11.

This clonotype was recorded at least ten times. The genes are TRBV18 and TRBJ1-5; D unclear. This CDR3 is built from 13 residues. The V end lost 3 bases, the J end lost 3 bases, and 6 bases lay between the germline ends. CDR1 and CDR2 from the germline V gene are KGHSH and LQKENI. CDR3: CASSPGPNQPQHF. CDR3 DNA sequence: TGTGCCAGCTCACCCGGACCCAATCAGCCCCAGCATTTT.

This clonotype was detected ten times or more. V gene TRBV19 combines with J gene TRBJ1-6; no clear D gene. Germline CDR1 is LNHDA and CDR2 is SQIVND (reference sequence). This CDR3 has 14 amino acids. The germline V and J ends were trimmed by 3 bases and 7 bases, with 10 bases remaining between them. CDR3 coding DNA: TGTGCCAGTAGTATTCGCCTCGTGAATTCACCCCTCCACTTT. Its translation is CASSIRLVNSPLHF. Using reference TRBV19 and TRBJ1-6 for the parts outside the CDR3, the full variable domain is DGGITQSPKYLFRKEGQNVTLSCEQNLNHDAMYWYRQDPGQGLRLIYYSQIVNDFQKGDIAEGYSVSREKKESFPLTVTSAQKNPTAFYLCASSIRLVNSPLHFGNGTRLTVT.

The gene calls are TRBV6-1 and TRBJ2-3; D may be TRBD2 (5 bases). From germline, CDR1 is MNHNS and CDR2 SASEGT. V was cut by 5 bases and J by 2 bases, with 17 bases left in between. The CDR3 is 16 amino acids. In nucleotides, the CDR3 is TGTGCCAGCAGTACCCCTCGGAGCGGAACCACAGATACGCAGTATTTT. This codes for CASSTPRSGTTDTQYF.

The table lists this clonotype with many counts. The chain uses TRBV6-1 and TRBJ1-6; D unresolved. The V end was cut by 11 bases, the J end by 9 bases, with 11 bases between. CDR3 length: 11 amino acids. The germline CDR1 and CDR2 sequences are MNHNS and SASEGT. The CDR3 region is CAGGMGSPLHF. Here the CDR3 DNA reads TGTGCCGGCGGGATGGGTTCACCCCTCCACTTT.

This clonotype was found a few times. The chain is built from TRBV5-6 and TRBJ1-6; 9 bases are a match to TRBD1. After removal of 2 bases from V and 12 bases from J, the junction contained 6 bases not matched to a gene. Per the germline V gene, CDR1 is SGHDT and CDR2 is YYEEEE. The CDR3 is 14 amino acids. For the CDR3, the DNA is TGTGCCAGCAGCTTACAGGGGGCTTGGGTACCCCTCCACTTT. Amino acid sequence: CASSLQGAWVPLHF. The full variable domain, completed using reference TRBV5-6 and TRBJ1-6, is DAGVTQSPTHLIKTRGQQVTLRCSPKSGHDTVSWYQQALGQGPQFIFQYYEEEERQRGNFPDRFSGHQFPNYSSELNVNALLLGDSALYLCASSLQGAWVPLHFGNGTRLTVT.

This clonotype was observed at least ten times. The genes are TRBV5-1 and TRBJ1-1; 9 bases are a match to TRBD1. J lost 0 bases, V lost 4 bases, and 7 bases had no gene match. This CDR3 comprises 16 residues. The V gene's germline CDR1 is SGHRS and CDR2 YFSETQ. The CDR3 region is CASSRTGVGLNTEAFF. Here the CDR3 DNA reads TGCGCCAGCAGCCGGACAGGGGTAGGTCTGAACACTGAAGCTTTCTTT.